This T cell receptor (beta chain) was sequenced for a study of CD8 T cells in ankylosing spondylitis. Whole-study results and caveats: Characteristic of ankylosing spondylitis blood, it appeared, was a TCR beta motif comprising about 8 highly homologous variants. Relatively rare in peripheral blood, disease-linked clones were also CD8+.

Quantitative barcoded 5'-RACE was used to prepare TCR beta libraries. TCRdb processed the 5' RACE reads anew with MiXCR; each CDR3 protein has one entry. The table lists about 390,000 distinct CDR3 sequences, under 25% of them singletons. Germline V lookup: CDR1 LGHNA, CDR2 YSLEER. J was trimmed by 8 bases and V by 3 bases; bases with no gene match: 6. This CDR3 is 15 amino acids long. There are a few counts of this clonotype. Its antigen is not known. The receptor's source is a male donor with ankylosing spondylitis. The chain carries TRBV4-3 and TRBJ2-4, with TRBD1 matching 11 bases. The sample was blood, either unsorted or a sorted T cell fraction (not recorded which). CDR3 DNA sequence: TGCGCCAGCAGCCATAGGACAGGGGGCGCTTACATTCAGTACTTC. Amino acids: CASSHRTGGAYIQYF.